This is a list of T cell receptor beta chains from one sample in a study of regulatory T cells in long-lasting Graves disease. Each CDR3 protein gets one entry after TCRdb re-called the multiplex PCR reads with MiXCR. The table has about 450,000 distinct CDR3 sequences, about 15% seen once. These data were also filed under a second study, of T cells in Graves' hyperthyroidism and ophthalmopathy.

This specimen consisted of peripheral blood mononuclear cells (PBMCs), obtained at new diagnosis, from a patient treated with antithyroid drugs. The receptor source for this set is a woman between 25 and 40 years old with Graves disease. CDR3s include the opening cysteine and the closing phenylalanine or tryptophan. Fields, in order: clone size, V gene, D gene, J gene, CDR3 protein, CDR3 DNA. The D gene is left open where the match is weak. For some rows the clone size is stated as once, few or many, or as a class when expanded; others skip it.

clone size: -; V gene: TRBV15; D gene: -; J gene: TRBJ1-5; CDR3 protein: CATSRRDGAGDQPQHF; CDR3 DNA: TGTGCCACCAGCAGAAGGGATGGGGCAGGGGACCAGCCCCAGCATTTT
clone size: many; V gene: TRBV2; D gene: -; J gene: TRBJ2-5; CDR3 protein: CASSGNSQETQYF; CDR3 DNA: TGTGCCAGCAGTGGTAATTCCCAAGAGACCCAGTACTTC
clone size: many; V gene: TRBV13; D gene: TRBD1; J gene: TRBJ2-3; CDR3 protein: CASSFTGGSTDTQYF; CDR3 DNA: TGTGCCAGCAGCTTCACAGGGGGTTCCACAGATACGCAGTATTTT
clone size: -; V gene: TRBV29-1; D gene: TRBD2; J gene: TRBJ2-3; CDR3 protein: CSTRTSGSTDTQYF; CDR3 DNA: TGCAGCACCCGGACTAGCGGTAGCACAGATACGCAGTATTTT
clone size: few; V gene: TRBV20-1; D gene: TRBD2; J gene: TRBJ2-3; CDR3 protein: CSASGGADTQYF; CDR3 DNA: TGCAGTGCTAGCGGGGGGGCAGATACGCAGTATTTT
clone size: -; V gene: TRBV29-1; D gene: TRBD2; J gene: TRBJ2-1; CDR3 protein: CSVEDWAGGSYNEQFF; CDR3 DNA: TGCAGCGTTGAAGATTGGGCGGGAGGCTCCTACAATGAGCAGTTCTTC
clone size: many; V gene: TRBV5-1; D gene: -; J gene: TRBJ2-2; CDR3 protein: CASSLEGSTGELFF; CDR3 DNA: TGCGCCAGCAGCTTGGAGGGCAGTACCGGGGAGCTGTTTTTT
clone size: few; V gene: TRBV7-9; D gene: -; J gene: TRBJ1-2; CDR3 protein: CASSPKGVSYGYTF; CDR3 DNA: TGTGCCAGCAGCCCTAAGGGGGTTAGCTATGGCTACACCTTC
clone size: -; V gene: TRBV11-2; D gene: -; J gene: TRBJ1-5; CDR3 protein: CASSLRGAENQPQHF; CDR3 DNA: TGTGCCAGCAGCTTGAGGGGGGCAGAAAATCAGCCCCAGCATTTT
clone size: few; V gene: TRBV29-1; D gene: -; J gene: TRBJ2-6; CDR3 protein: CSVEEEGEPGANVLTF; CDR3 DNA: TGCAGCGTTGAAGAGGAGGGGGAACCTGGGGCCAACGTCCTGACTTTC
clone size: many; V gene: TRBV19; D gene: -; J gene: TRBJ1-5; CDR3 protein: CASSIRFSAYSNQPQHF; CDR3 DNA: TGTGCCAGTAGTATCAGATTCTCTGCCTATAGCAATCAGCCCCAGCATTTT
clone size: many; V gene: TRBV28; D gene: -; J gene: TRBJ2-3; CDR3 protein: CASSRPRALTDTQYF; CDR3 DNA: TGTGCCAGCAGTCGCCCCCGTGCGCTCACAGATACGCAGTATTTT
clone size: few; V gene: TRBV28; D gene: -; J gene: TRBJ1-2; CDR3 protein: CASTKGGQGFAYGYTF; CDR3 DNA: TGTGCCAGCACCAAGGGTGGGCAGGGGTTCGCCTATGGCTACACCTTC
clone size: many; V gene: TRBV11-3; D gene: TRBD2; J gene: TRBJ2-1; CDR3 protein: CASSLGKWGLAGVGEQFF; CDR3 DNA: TGTGCCAGCAGCTTAGGGAAATGGGGACTAGCGGGAGTCGGGGAGCAGTTCTTC
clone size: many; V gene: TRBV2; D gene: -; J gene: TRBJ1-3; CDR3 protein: CASSADSGNTIYF; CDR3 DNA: TGTGCCAGCAGTGCAGACTCTGGAAACACCATATATTTT
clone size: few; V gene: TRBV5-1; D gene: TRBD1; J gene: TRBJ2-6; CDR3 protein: CASSYGTGASGANVLTF; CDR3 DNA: TGCGCCAGCAGCTACGGGACAGGGGCTTCGGGGGCCAACGTCCTGACTTTC
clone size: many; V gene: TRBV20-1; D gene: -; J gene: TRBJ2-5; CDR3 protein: CSVLTTRGSLETQYF; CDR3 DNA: TGCAGTGTCCTTACAACTAGGGGGTCTTTGGAGACCCAGTACTTC
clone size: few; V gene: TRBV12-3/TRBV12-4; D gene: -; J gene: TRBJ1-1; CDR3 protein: CASSSGLMNTEAFF; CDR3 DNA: TGTGCCAGCAGCTCCGGACTTATGAACACTGAAGCTTTCTTT
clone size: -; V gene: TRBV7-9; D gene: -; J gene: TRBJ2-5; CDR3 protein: CASSRDEKTQYF; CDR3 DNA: TGTGCCAGCAGCCGGGACGAAAAGACCCAGTACTTC
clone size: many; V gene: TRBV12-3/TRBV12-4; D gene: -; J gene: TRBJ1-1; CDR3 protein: CASTLKFGSLNTEAFF; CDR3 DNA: TGTGCCAGCACCCTAAAATTTGGCAGCTTGAACACTGAAGCTTTCTTT
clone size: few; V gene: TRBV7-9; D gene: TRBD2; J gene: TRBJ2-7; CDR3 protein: CASSSEGTSFEQYF; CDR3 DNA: TGTGCCAGCAGCTCCGAAGGGACTAGCTTCGAGCAGTACTTC
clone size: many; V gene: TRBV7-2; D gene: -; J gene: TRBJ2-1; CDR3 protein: CASSTRSPSISYNEQFF; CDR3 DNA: TGTGCCAGCAGCACTAGAAGCCCTAGTATCTCCTACAATGAGCAGTTCTTC
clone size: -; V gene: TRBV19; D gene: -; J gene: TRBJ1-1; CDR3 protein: CAARGGSTEAFF; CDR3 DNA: TGTGCCGCGAGGGGTGGGAGCACTGAAGCTTTCTTT
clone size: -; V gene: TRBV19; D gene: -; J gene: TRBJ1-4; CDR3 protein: CASRRDTATNEKLFF; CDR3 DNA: TGTGCCAGTAGAAGAGATACGGCAACTAATGAAAAACTGTTTTTT
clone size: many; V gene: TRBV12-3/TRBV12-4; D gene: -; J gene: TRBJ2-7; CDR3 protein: CASSSRRRGSYEQYF; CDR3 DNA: TGTGCCAGCAGTTCACGCCGCCGGGGGTCCTACGAGCAGTACTTC
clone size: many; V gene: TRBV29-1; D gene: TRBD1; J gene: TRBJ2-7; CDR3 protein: CSVGSGGEQYF; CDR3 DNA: TGCAGCGTCGGATCAGGGGGCGAGCAGTACTTC
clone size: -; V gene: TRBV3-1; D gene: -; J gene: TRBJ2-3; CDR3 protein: CASSQGPLTDTQYF; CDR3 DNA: TGTGCCAGCAGCCAAGGGCCCCTCACAGATACGCAGTATTTT
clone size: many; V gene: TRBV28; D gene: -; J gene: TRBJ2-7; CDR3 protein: CASSLAGSPTREQYF; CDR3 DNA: TGTGCCAGCAGTTTAGCAGGGTCACCGACTCGGGAGCAGTACTTC
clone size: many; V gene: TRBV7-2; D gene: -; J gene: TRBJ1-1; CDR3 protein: CASSLGATIEAFF; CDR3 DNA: TGTGCCAGCAGCTTAGGGGCAACTATTGAAGCTTTCTTT
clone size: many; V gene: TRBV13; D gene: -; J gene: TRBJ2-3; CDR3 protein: CASSLGGMGTDTQYF; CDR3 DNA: TGTGCCAGCAGCTTAGGTGGGATGGGCACAGATACGCAGTATTTT
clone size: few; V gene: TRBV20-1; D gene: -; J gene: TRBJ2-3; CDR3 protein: CSARPKGSLTDTQYF; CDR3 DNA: TGCAGTGCTAGACCCAAGGGGTCCTTAACAGATACGCAGTATTTT
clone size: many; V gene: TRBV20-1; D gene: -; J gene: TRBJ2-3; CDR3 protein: CSAQTALPGVTQYF; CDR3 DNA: TGCAGTGCTCAGACGGCCCTACCGGGGGTTACGCAGTATTTT
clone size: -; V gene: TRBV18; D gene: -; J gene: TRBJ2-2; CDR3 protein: CASSPGRAASGELFF; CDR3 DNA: TGTGCCAGCTCACCAGGGCGCGCGGCTTCTGGGGAGCTGTTTTTT
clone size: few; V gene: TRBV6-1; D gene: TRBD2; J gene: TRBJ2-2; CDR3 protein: CASSSSTGVVGGPRTGELFF; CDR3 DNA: TGTGCCAGCAGCAGTTCGACGGGGGTGGTGGGAGGGCCTCGCACCGGGGAGCTGTTTTTT
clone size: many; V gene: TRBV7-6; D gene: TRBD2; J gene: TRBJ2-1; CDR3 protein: CATSWGGRAVYNEQFF; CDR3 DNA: TGTGCCACCTCATGGGGCGGGAGGGCGGTCTACAATGAGCAGTTCTTC
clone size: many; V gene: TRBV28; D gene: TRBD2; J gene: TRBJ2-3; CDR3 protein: CASTKAGGPDVDTQYF; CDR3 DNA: TGTGCCAGCACCAAAGCGGGAGGGCCTGACGTAGATACGCAGTATTTT
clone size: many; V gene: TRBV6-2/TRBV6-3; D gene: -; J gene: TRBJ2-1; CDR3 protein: CASTPGPGRSSNEQFF; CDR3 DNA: TGTGCCAGCACCCCAGGGCCCGGGAGAAGCTCAAATGAGCAGTTCTTC
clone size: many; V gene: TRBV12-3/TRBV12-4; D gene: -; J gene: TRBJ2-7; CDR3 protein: CASGRRHLSYEQYF; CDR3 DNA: TGTGCCAGCGGCCGAAGACACCTCTCCTACGAGCAGTACTTC
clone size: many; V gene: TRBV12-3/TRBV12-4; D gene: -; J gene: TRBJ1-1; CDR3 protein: CASSPNRESTEAFF; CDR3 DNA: TGTGCCAGCAGTCCCAACAGGGAGAGCACTGAAGCTTTCTTT
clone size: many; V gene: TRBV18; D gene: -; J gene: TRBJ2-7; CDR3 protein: CASSPGADEQYF; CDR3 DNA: TGTGCCAGCTCACCAGGGGCGGACGAGCAGTACTTC
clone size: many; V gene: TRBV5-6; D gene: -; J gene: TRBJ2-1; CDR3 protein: CASTDGLSSYNEQFF; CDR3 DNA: TGTGCCAGCACTGATGGTCTGAGCTCCTACAATGAGCAGTTCTTC
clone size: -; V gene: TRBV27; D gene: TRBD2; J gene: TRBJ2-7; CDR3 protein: CASSSLAGGPRKNHEQYF; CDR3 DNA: TGTGCCAGCAGTTCCTTAGCGGGAGGGCCTCGGAAGAACCACGAGCAGTACTTC
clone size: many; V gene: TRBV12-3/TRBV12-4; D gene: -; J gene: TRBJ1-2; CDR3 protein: CASSSPGARGYTF; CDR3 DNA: TGTGCCAGCAGCTCCCCGGGGGCGCGAGGCTACACCTTC
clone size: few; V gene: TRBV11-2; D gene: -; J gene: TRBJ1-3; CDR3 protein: CASSLEIRNTIYF; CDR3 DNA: TGTGCCAGCAGCTTAGAAATTCGAAACACCATATATTTT
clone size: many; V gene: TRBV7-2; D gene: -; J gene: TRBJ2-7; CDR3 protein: CASSPRGFGAYEQYF; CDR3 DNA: TGTGCCAGCAGCCCCCGGGGGTTCGGCGCCTACGAGCAGTACTTC
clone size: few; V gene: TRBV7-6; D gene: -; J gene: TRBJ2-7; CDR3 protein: CASSLNSPPYEQYF; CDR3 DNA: TGTGCCAGCAGCTTAAATAGCCCCCCCTACGAGCAGTACTTC
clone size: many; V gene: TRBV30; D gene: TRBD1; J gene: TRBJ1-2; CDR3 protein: CAWSANRGGYGYTF; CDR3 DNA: TGTGCCTGGAGTGCCAACAGGGGCGGCTATGGCTACACCTTC
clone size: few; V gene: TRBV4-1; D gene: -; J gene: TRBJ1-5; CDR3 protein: CASSQLSGTTYQPQHF; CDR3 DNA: TGCGCCAGCAGCCAACTCTCCGGGACAACTTATCAGCCCCAGCATTTT
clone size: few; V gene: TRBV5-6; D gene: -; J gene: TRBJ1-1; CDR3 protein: CASSLLGRMNTEAFF; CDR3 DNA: TGTGCCAGCAGCTTATTAGGCAGGATGAACACTGAAGCTTTCTTT
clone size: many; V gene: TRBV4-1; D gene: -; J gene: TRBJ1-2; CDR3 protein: CASSQIGGGRGYTF; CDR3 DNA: TGCGCCAGCAGCCAGATCGGAGGAGGGCGTGGCTACACCTTC
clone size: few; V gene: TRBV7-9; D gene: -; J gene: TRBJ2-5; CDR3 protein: CASSLASPRETQYF; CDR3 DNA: TGTGCCAGCAGCTTAGCGTCCCCTCGGGAGACCCAGTACTTC
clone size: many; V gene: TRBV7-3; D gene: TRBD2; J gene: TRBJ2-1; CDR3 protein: CASSLTLREVSGTLNPYNEQFF; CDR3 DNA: TGTGCCAGCAGCTTAACGTTGCGGGAGGTTAGCGGGACTTTGAACCCCTACAATGAGCAGTTCTTC
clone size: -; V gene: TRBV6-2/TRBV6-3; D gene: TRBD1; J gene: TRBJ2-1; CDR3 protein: CASSFGTGVYNEQFF; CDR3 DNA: TGTGCCAGCAGTTTCGGGACAGGGGTATACAATGAGCAGTTCTTC
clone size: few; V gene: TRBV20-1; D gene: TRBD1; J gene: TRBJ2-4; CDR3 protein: CSARDSQGLGDIQYF; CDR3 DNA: TGCAGTGCTAGGGACTCACAGGGGTTAGGGGACATTCAGTACTTC
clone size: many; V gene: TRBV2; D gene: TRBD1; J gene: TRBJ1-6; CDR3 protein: CASVYDRARLNNSPLHF; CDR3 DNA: TGTGCCAGCGTCTACGACAGGGCACGGCTAAATAATTCACCCCTCCACTTT
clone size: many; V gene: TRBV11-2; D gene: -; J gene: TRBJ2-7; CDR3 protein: CASSIDGTGTDYEQYF; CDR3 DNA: TGTGCCAGCAGCATAGACGGGACCGGAACCGACTACGAGCAGTACTTC
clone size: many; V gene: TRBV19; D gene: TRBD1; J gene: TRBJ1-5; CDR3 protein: CASSTYGQGIGRQPQHF; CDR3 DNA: TGTGCCAGTAGTACGTACGGACAGGGAATCGGTAGGCAGCCCCAGCATTTT
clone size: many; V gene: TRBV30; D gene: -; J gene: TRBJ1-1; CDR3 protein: CAWSVVVNTEAFF; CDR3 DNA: TGTGCCTGGAGCGTCGTGGTGAACACTGAAGCTTTCTTT
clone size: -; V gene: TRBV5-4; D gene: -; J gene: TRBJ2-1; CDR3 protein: CASSLTGRGSYNEQFF; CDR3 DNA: TGTGCCAGCAGCTTGACCGGGAGAGGCTCCTACAATGAGCAGTTCTTC